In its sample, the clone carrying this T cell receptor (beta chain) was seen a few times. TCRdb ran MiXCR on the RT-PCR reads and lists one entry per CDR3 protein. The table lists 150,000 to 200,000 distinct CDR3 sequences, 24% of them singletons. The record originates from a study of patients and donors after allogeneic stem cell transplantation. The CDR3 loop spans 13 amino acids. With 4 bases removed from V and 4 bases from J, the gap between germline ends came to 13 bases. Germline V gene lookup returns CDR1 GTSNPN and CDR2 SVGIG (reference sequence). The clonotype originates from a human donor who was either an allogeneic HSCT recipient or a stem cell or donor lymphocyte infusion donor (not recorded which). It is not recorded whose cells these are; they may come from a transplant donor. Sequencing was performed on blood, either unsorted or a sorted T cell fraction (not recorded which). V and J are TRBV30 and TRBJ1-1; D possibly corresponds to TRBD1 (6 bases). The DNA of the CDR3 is TGTGCCTGGAATCGGGGGCTGAGCACTGAAGCTTTCTTT. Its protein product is CAWNRGLSTEAFF.